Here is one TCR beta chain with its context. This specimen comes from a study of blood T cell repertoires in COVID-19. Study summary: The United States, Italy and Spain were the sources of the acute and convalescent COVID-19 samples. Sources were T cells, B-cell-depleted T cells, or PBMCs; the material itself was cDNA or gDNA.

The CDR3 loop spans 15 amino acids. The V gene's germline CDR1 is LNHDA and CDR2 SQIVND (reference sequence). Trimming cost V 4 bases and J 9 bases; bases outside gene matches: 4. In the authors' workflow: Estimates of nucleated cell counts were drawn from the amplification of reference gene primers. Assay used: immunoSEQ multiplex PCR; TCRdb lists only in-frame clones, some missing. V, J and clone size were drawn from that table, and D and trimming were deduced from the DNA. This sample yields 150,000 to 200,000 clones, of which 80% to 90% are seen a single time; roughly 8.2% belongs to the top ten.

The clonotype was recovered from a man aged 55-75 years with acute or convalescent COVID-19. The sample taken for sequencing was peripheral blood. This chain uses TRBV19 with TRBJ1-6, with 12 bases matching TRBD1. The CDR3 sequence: CASSTGQGAASPLHF. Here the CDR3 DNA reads TGTGCCAGTAGTACGGGACAGGGGGCGGCTTCACCCCTCCACTTT.